The clone carrying this T cell receptor beta chain showed up many times. Its antigen is currently unknown. Germline assignment: CDR1 DFQATT and CDR2 SNEGSKA (reference sequence). J was trimmed by 0 bases and V by 2 bases; bases with no gene match: 10. The CDR3 runs 17 residues. This entry is derived from a study of identical twins. Findings and caveats of the study: Abundant beta clonotypes from cord blood bore fewer insertions; memory repertoires lacked this pattern.

cDNA carried unique molecular identifiers, and a universal primer site was added by template switching. TCRdb redid the calling of the 5' RACE reads with MiXCR, one entry per CDR3 protein. Among some 760,000 distinct CDR3 sequences, 15% to 20% were seen once, and the ten largest hold 10% to 15%. Another study also made use of these data, one on T cells expressing NK-cell markers. From that second work: The sequencing cohort of eight donors included seven HCMV-seropositive individuals and one seronegative individual. The dominant NKG2C+ clonotypes represented roughly 1.0-7.5% of CD8+ T cells in five or six donors.

The chain joins TRBV20-1 to TRBJ2-3; 8 positions agree with TRBD2. This receptor was taken from a woman younger than 35 in good health. Material for sequencing was PBMCs. The CDR3 sequence: CSARSPYSGASTDTQYF. The CDR3 nucleotides are TGCAGTGCTAGATCGCCTTATAGCGGGGCGAGCACAGATACGCAGTATTTT.